These T cell receptor beta chains were read from a single sample in a study of blood T cell repertoires in COVID-19. Data came from immunoSEQ multiplex PCR; TCRdb stores just in-frame clones and leaves some out. This table has 100,000 to 150,000 clones, 80% to 95% appearing once. Sequences were obtained from peripheral blood. All receptors come from a man over 45 with COVID-19, enrolled during active disease. Both conserved end residues are part of each CDR3. The D gene is left open where the match is weak. The size entry is marked missing in some rows and otherwise reads once, few, many or a size class.

length: 18
V: TRBV16
D: TRBD1
J: TRBJ1-3
size: NA
DNA: TGTGCCAGCAGCCGACCGGGACAGGGGGCTTCCCGTGGAAACACCATATATTTT
CDR3: CASSRPGQGASRGNTIYF

length: 14
V: TRBV28
D: NA
J: TRBJ2-3
size: NA
DNA: TGTGCCAGCAGTTTAAGACTCCCTCAGGGTACGCAGTATTTT
CDR3: CASSLRLPQGTQYF

length: 15
V: TRBV27
D: NA
J: TRBJ2-2
size: NA
DNA: TGTGCCAGCAGTGTCCAGGGGCCCAAGGGCGGGGAGCTGTTTTTT
CDR3: CASSVQGPKGGELFF

length: 18
V: TRBV9
D: TRBD2
J: TRBJ2-2
size: NA
DNA: TGTGCCAGCAGCGTATTTATAGCGGGAGTGGGTAACACCGGGGAGCTGTTTTTT
CDR3: CASSVFIAGVGNTGELFF

length: 16
V: TRBV18
D: NA
J: TRBJ2-3
size: NA
DNA: TGTGCCAGCTCACGTCAGGGGCCCCCTAACACAGATACGCAGTATTTT
CDR3: CASSRQGPPNTDTQYF

length: 15
V: TRBV11-1
D: NA
J: TRBJ2-5
size: NA
DNA: TGTGCCAGCAGCTCCGCGGGACTTGCTCAAGAGACCCAGTACTTC
CDR3: CASSSAGLAQETQYF

length: 17
V: TRBV4-3
D: TRBD2
J: TRBJ2-1
size: NA
DNA: TGCGCCAGCAGCCAAGATGTCGGACTAGCGGGAGCATATGAGCAGTTCTTC
CDR3: CASSQDVGLAGAYEQFF

length: 15
V: TRBV19
D: NA
J: TRBJ1-2
size: NA
DNA: TGTGCCAGTAGTCTCACAGGGCGGCGGGACTATGGCTACACCTTC
CDR3: CASSLTGRRDYGYTF

length: 12
V: TRBV6-2/TRBV6-3
D: NA
J: TRBJ2-7
size: NA
DNA: TGTGCCAGCAGCAGGGGCCCCTACGAGCAGTACTTC
CDR3: CASSRGPYEQYF

length: 13
V: TRBV6-5
D: TRBD1
J: TRBJ2-1
size: NA
DNA: TGTGCCAGCAGACTGACAGGGGTGAATGAGCAGTTCTTC
CDR3: CASRLTGVNEQFF

length: 15
V: TRBV4-1
D: TRBD2
J: TRBJ2-5
size: NA
DNA: TGCGCCAGCAGCCAGCCCCAGCGGGAGGGCGAGACCCAGTACTTC
CDR3: CASSQPQREGETQYF

length: 17
V: TRBV19
D: TRBD1
J: TRBJ1-5
size: NA
DNA: TGTGCCAGTAGTATAGATCTTGGACAGGGAGGTTATCAGCCCCAGCATTTT
CDR3: CASSIDLGQGGYQPQHF

length: 14
V: TRBV7-9
D: TRBD1
J: TRBJ1-1
size: NA
DNA: TGTGCCAGCAGCATGGACAGGGTGAACACTGAAGCTTTCTTT
CDR3: CASSMDRVNTEAFF

length: 11
V: TRBV20-1
D: NA
J: TRBJ2-1
size: NA
DNA: TGCAGTGCTAGCGTAGACAATGAGCAGTTCTTC
CDR3: CSASVDNEQFF

length: 14
V: TRBV6-5
D: TRBD1
J: TRBJ1-2
size: NA
DNA: TGTGCCAGCAGTCCACCTGGGACAGTCTATGGCTACACCTTC
CDR3: CASSPPGTVYGYTF

length: 13
V: TRBV21-1
D: NA
J: TRBJ2-7
size: NA
DNA: TGTGCCAGTCGCGCAGCACGGGACTACGAGCAGTACTTC
CDR3: CASRAARDYEQYF

length: 18
V: TRBV10-3
D: TRBD2
J: TRBJ2-1
size: NA
DNA: TGTGCCATCAGTGAGGGCCGAGCGGGAGGGCCCTCCTACAATGAGCAGTTCTTC
CDR3: CAISEGRAGGPSYNEQFF

length: 17
V: TRBV27
D: NA
J: TRBJ1-6
size: NA
DNA: TGTGCCAGCAGTTTACGCCGTAGGAGCTCCTATAATTCACCCCTCCACTTT
CDR3: CASSLRRRSSYNSPLHF

length: 13
V: TRBV5-1
D: NA
J: TRBJ2-3
size: NA
DNA: TGCGCCAGCAGACCAGGGAGCACAGATACGCAGTATTTT
CDR3: CASRPGSTDTQYF

length: 15
V: TRBV19
D: TRBD1
J: TRBJ2-1
size: NA
DNA: TGTGCCAGTACTTTCGACAGGGGCGTATACAATGAGCAGTTCTTC
CDR3: CASTFDRGVYNEQFF

length: 13
V: TRBV6-5
D: NA
J: TRBJ2-5
size: NA
DNA: TGTGCCAGCACCTTCTGGCAGCAAGAGACCCAGTACTTC
CDR3: CASTFWQQETQYF

length: 12
V: TRBV9
D: NA
J: TRBJ2-2
size: NA
DNA: TGTGCCAGCAGCCAGGGAGGCAGTCAGCTGTTTTTT
CDR3: CASSQGGSQLFF

length: 13
V: TRBV5-4
D: TRBD1
J: TRBJ1-2
size: NA
DNA: TGTGCCAGCAGCTTGGAACAGGGGTATGGCTACACCTTC
CDR3: CASSLEQGYGYTF

length: 13
V: TRBV6-5
D: NA
J: TRBJ1-1
size: NA
DNA: TGTGCCAGCATAAACTACCTGAACACTGAAGCTTTCTTT
CDR3: CASINYLNTEAFF

length: 14
V: TRBV11-3
D: NA
J: TRBJ2-5
size: NA
DNA: TGTGCCAGCAGCTCAGGCGCTAGCGAAGAGACCCAGTACTTC
CDR3: CASSSGASEETQYF

length: 14
V: TRBV19
D: NA
J: TRBJ1-2
size: NA
DNA: TGTGCCAGTAGTATATGGACAGCTAACTATGGCTACACCTTC
CDR3: CASSIWTANYGYTF

length: 16
V: TRBV4-2
D: NA
J: TRBJ1-4
size: NA
DNA: TGTGCCAGCAGCCAAGATCGCTCAGGGGAGAATGAAAAACTGTTTTTT
CDR3: CASSQDRSGENEKLFF

length: 14
V: TRBV18
D: TRBD1
J: TRBJ1-6
size: NA
DNA: TGTGCCAGCTCACCCGGACAGGGAAATTCACCCCTCCACTTT
CDR3: CASSPGQGNSPLHF

length: 17
V: TRBV9
D: TRBD2
J: TRBJ2-2
size: NA
DNA: TGTGCCAGCAGCGTAGTTAGCGGGGGAGCGAACACCGGGGAGCTGTTTTTT
CDR3: CASSVVSGGANTGELFF

length: 14
V: TRBV30
D: TRBD2
J: TRBJ2-1
size: NA
DNA: TGTGCCTGGAGTCCCCGGGGGGCCTACAATGAGCAGTTCTTC
CDR3: CAWSPRGAYNEQFF

length: 17
V: TRBV5-8
D: TRBD1
J: TRBJ1-4
size: NA
DNA: TGTGCCAGCAGCCATACCGGACAGGGAAGGACTAATGAAAAACTGTTTTTT
CDR3: CASSHTGQGRTNEKLFF

length: 16
V: TRBV5-4
D: TRBD2
J: TRBJ2-2
size: NA
DNA: TGTGCCAGCAGCTTGGTTGCGGGAGTGTCCGCCGGGGAGCTGTTTTTT
CDR3: CASSLVAGVSAGELFF

length: 15
V: TRBV3-1/TRBV3-2
D: NA
J: TRBJ1-2
size: NA
DNA: TGTGCCAGCAGCCCCCTCGGACAGATATCGTCGGGCTACACCTTC
CDR3: CASSPLGQISSGYTF

length: 13
V: TRBV29-1
D: TRBD1
J: TRBJ2-3
size: NA
DNA: TGCAGCGCCCCGGGACAGGGGACAGATACGCAGTATTTT
CDR3: CSAPGQGTDTQYF

length: 16
V: TRBV19
D: NA
J: TRBJ1-5
size: NA
DNA: TGTGCCAGTAGTATAGATTCTTTGACAGGATCTCAGCCCCAGCATTTT
CDR3: CASSIDSLTGSQPQHF

length: 14
V: TRBV20-1
D: TRBD2
J: TRBJ2-3
size: NA
DNA: TGCAGTGCTAGTAAGGCGGGAGGGACAGATACGCAGTATTTT
CDR3: CSASKAGGTDTQYF

length: 14
V: TRBV28
D: TRBD1
J: TRBJ1-1
size: NA
DNA: TGTGCCAGCAGCCACACAGGGGATTACACTGAAGCTTTCTTT
CDR3: CASSHTGDYTEAFF

length: 18
V: TRBV6-1
D: TRBD2
J: TRBJ2-2
size: few
DNA: TGTGCCAGCAGTGAAGCGAGGGCGCTAGCGGGAGAGTGGAGGGAGCTGTTTTTT
CDR3: CASSEARALAGEWRELFF

length: 13
V: TRBV2
D: TRBD2
J: TRBJ2-1
size: few
DNA: TGTGCCAGCAGTAGCGGGAGTAATGATGAGCAGTTCTTC
CDR3: CASSSGSNDEQFF

length: 18
V: TRBV5-5
D: TRBD2
J: TRBJ2-2
size: NA
DNA: TGTGCCAGCAGCTTCTCGACTTGGAGCGGGGGTTACACCGGGGAGCTGTTTTTT
CDR3: CASSFSTWSGGYTGELFF

length: 19
V: TRBV19
D: TRBD2
J: TRBJ2-3
size: NA
DNA: TGTGCCAGTAGTATAGCCCTGACTAGCGGGGAGGGGAGGACAGATACGCAGTATTTT
CDR3: CASSIALTSGEGRTDTQYF

length: 14
V: TRBV25-1
D: NA
J: TRBJ2-3
size: NA
DNA: TGTGCCAGCAGTGAATCGAGGGTGGCAGATACGCAGTATTTT
CDR3: CASSESRVADTQYF

length: 14
V: TRBV13
D: NA
J: TRBJ1-2
size: NA
DNA: TGTGCCAGCAGCCAACTCGGGGTCTCCTATGGCTACACCTTC
CDR3: CASSQLGVSYGYTF

length: 15
V: TRBV15
D: NA
J: TRBJ1-5
size: NA
DNA: TGTGCCACCAGCATAGACCAAAATAGCAATCAGCCCCAGCATTTT
CDR3: CATSIDQNSNQPQHF

length: 15
V: TRBV5-1
D: NA
J: TRBJ1-2
size: once
DNA: TGCGCCAGCAGCTTGGGTACAGGGCGGCTCTATGGCTACACCTTC
CDR3: CASSLGTGRLYGYTF

length: 14
V: TRBV2
D: TRBD1
J: TRBJ1-5
size: few
DNA: TGTGCCAGCAGTGGGACAGGTACCAATCAGCCCCAGCATTTT
CDR3: CASSGTGTNQPQHF

length: 15
V: TRBV19
D: TRBD2
J: TRBJ2-1
size: NA
DNA: TGTGCCAGTCGGACTAGCGGGATGAGCATCAATGAGCAGTTCTTC
CDR3: CASRTSGMSINEQFF

length: 11
V: TRBV3-1/TRBV3-2
D: NA
J: TRBJ1-1
size: NA
DNA: TGTGCCAGCAGCTGGAGGGCTGAAGCTTTCTTT
CDR3: CASSWRAEAFF